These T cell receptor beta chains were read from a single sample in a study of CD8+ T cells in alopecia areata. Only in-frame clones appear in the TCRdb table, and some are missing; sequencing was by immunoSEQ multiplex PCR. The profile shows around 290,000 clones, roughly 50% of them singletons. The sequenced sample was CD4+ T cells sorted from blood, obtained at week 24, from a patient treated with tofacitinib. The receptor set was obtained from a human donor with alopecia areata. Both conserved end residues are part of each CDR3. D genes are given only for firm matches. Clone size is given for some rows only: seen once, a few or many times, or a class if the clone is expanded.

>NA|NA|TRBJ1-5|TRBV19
TGTGCCAGTAGTAGGGCAGGGCCGGGGTTAAGCAATCAGCCCCAGCATTTT
CASSRAGPGLSNQPQHF
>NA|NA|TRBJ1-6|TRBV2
TGTGCCAGCAGTGTGGGACGGGAGAATTCACCCCTCCACTTT
CASSVGRENSPLHF
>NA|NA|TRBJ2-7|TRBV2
TGTGCCAGCAGTGAAGCGGAGGGCTACGAGCAGTACTTC
CASSEAEGYEQYF
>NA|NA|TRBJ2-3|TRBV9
TGTGCCAGCGGCACAGGGACTAGCACAGATACGCAGTATTTT
CASGTGTSTDTQYF
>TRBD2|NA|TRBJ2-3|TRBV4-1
TGCGCCAGCAGCGATCAACTAGCGGGGGGGGCAGATACGCAGTATTTT
CASSDQLAGGADTQYF
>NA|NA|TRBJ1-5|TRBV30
TGTGCCTGGAGTGGGGGGGTCGGACAGCCCCAGCATTTT
CAWSGGVGQPQHF
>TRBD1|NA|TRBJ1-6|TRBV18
TGTGCCAGCTCACCGGGGACAGGGGCTAATTCACCCCTCCACTTT
CASSPGTGANSPLHF
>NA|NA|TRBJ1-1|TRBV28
TGTGCCAGCAGTTCGACGGACCGCTTTGGGATGAACACTGAAGCTTTCTTT
CASSSTDRFGMNTEAFF
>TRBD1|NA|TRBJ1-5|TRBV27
TGTGCCAGCAGCGAAAGGGACAGGGGGTCCCTCTATCAGCCCCAGCATTTT
CASSERDRGSLYQPQHF
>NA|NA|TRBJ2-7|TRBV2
TGTGCCAGCAGTGTGTCTACCCTCTACGAGCAGTACTTC
CASSVSTLYEQYF
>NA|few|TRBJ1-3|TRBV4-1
TGCGCCAGCAGCCAAAACCCACGGACAGATGGAAACACCATATATTTT
CASSQNPRTDGNTIYF
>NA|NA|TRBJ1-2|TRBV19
TGTGCCAGTAGTTTCGGGACAAGCACTAACTATGGCTACACCTTC
CASSFGTSTNYGYTF
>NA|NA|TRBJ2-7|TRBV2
TGTGCCAGCAGTGAAGAGCGAGTGGTGGGAGAGCAGTACTTC
CASSEERVVGEQYF
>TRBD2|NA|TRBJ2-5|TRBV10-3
TGTGCCATCAGTGCTAGGTTGACTAGCGGGGGACGTTACCAAGAGACCCAGTACTTC
CAISARLTSGGRYQETQYF
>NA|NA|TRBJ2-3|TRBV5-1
TGCGCCAGCAGCTTGGCGGGGAGCACAGATACGCAGTATTTT
CASSLAGSTDTQYF
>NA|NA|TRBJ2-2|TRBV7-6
TGTGCCAGCAGCGCAGCCGGGGCAGGCGCCGGGGAGCTGTTTTTT
CASSAAGAGAGELFF
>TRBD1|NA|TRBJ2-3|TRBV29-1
TGCAGCGTTGACGGACAGGGGGAAGATACGCAGTATTTT
CSVDGQGEDTQYF
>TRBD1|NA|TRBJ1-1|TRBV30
TGTGCCTGGAACCGGGACAGGGGGGTCACTGAAGCTTTCTTT
CAWNRDRGVTEAFF
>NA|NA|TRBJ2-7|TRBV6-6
TGTGCCAGCAGTTACTCCGGAAGGTACGAGCAGTACTTC
CASSYSGRYEQYF
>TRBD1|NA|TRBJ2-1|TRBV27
TGTGCCAGCAGACCCGGGACAGGATACAATGAGCAGTTCTTC
CASRPGTGYNEQFF
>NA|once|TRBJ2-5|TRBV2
TGTGCCAGCAGGGGGGAGACCCAGTACTTC
CASRGETQYF
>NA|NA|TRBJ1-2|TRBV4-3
TGCGCCAGCAGCCAAGATCTACAGACCTATGGCTACACCTTC
CASSQDLQTYGYTF
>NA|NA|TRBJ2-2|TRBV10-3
TGTGCCATCAGTGAGCCTCTGGGGGTTAACACCGGGGAGCTGTTTTTT
CAISEPLGVNTGELFF
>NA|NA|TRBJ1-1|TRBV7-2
TGTGCCAGCAGCTTAGTAAGTGAAGCTTTCTTT
CASSLVSEAFF
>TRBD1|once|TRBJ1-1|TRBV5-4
TGTGCCAGCAGCCAACCACAGGGGGCGAGTACTGAAGCTTTCTTT
CASSQPQGASTEAFF
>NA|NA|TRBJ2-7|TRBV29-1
TGCAGCGTTTATCGTGGAAACGAGCAGTACTTC
CSVYRGNEQYF
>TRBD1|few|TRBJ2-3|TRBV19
TGTGCCAGTAGTCAGACAGGGCCAGGCACGGCAGATACGCAGTATTTT
CASSQTGPGTADTQYF
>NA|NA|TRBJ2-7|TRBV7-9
TGTGCCAGCACAATTGGTGAATCCTACGAGCAGTACTTC
CASTIGESYEQYF
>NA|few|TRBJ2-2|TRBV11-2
TGTGCCAGCAGCTTAGTTGGGCGAACCGGGGAGCTGTTTTTT
CASSLVGRTGELFF
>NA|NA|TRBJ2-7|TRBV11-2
TGTGCCAGCACCCCACGGGGGAAGCAGTACTTC
CASTPRGKQYF
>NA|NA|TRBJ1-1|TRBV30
TGTGCCTGGAGTCATCTCCGGGACAACCCGAACACTGAAGCTTTCTTT
CAWSHLRDNPNTEAFF
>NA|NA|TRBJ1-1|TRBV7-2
TGTGCCAGCAGCTTAGCCGCGTTGGGGGAAGCTTTCTTT
CASSLAALGEAFF
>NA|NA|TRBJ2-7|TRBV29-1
TGCAGCGTCTACGATGGGTACGAGCAGTACTTC
CSVYDGYEQYF
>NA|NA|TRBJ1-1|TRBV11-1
TGTGCCAGCAGCTTAGGGGGGGGCCGGAGCACTGAAGCTTTCTTT
CASSLGGGRSTEAFF
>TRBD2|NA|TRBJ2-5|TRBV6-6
TGTGCCAGCAGTTACAGACTAGCGGGGGCCCAGCCGGCCCAGTACTTC
CASSYRLAGAQPAQYF
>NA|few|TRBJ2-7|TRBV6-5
TGTGCCAGCAGTTACTCCGGGACTCCCTACGAGCAGTACTTC
CASSYSGTPYEQYF
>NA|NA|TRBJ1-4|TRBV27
TGTGCCAGCAGGAGCCGACTGGAGTCCTTTGCAACTAATGAAAAACTGTTTTTT
CASRSRLESFATNEKLFF
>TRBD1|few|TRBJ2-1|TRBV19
TGTGCCAGTAGTACCGCAGGGGGCGGGTACAATGAGCAGTTCTTC
CASSTAGGGYNEQFF
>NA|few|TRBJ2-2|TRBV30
TGTGCCTGGAGTGTAAACACCGGGGAGCTGTTTTTT
CAWSVNTGELFF
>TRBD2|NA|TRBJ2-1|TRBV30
TGTGCCTGGAGTCGCCCTCTAGCGGGGGGAAGCAATGAGCAGTTCTTC
CAWSRPLAGGSNEQFF
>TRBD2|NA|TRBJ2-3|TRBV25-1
TGTGCCAGCAGTACGTCTAGCGGGGGTGGCACAGATACGCAGTATTTT
CASSTSSGGGTDTQYF
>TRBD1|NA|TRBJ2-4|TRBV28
TGTGCCAGCCGTAGACAGGGGGGAGGCATTCAGTACTTC
CASRRQGGGIQYF
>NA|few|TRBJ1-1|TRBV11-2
TGTGCCAGCTCGGCAGGTTCGAACACTGAAGCTTTCTTT
CASSAGSNTEAFF
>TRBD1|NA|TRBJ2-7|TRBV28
TGTGCCAGCAGGACCTCCGGGACAGGGGGCCACTACGAGCAGTACTTC
CASRTSGTGGHYEQYF
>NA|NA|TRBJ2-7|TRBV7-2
TGTGCCAGCAGCTTAGCGCTAAATACAGGGACCGAGCAGTACTTC
CASSLALNTGTEQYF
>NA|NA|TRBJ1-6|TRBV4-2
TGTGCCAGCAGCCAAGATCTGAGTGGCCCGTCACCCCTCCACTTT
CASSQDLSGPSPLHF